The source of this TCR beta chain is a study of T cell repertoires in ileal Crohn's disease. There are 16 residues in the CDR3. Germline CDR1 KGHSH, CDR2 LQKENI. V was cut by 0 bases and J by 7 bases, with 16 bases left in between. Time point denoted: neoterminal ileum biopsy at postoperative endoscopy, about 6 months after surgery. TCRdb's copy holds only in-frame clones and misses some; the assay was immunoSEQ multiplex PCR. The sample yields over a thousand clones, approximately 80% seen once. The rearrangement joins TRBV18 to TRBJ2-1; possible D gene TRBD1, 5 bases. The TCR originated in an adult with Crohn's disease. Material for sequencing was ileal tissue. The CDR3 nucleotides are TGTGCCAGCTCACCACCGGCCAGGAAAAGGGGAAATGAGCAGTTCTTC. Its protein product is CASSPPARKRGNEQFF.